This T cell receptor (beta chain) came from a study of T-cell memory formation after mild COVID-19. Whole-study findings and limits: Contracting CD4+ clones sat mainly in CM and EM; CD8+ in EMRA. Clones contracting over day 15 to 85 were CD4/CD8 balanced, with later expanders leaning CD4+.

Germline V gene data show CDR1 as SGHRS and CDR2 as YFSETQ. The germline V and J ends were trimmed by 0 bases and 3 bases, with 9 bases remaining between them. The CDR3 is 15 residues long. A 5'RACE reaction primed in the constant segment made cDNA libraries of TCR alpha and TCR beta, and these carried sample barcodes and UMIs. TCRdb analysed the 5' RACE reads with MiXCR anew, one entry per CDR3 protein. Of hundreds of thousands of distinct CDR3 sequences listed, 28% are singletons. In this sample, this clonotype turned up a few times. Its target is unknown. The chain combines TRBV5-1 with TRBJ2-2; perhaps TRBD1 as D (5 bases). The TCR originated in an adult woman who had mild COVID-19 (a few samples of this study predate the infection). Cell type and time point are not known. The source material was PBMCs or a T cell subset sorted from them (not recorded which). The CDR3 here is CASSLGIRDTGELFF. The CDR3 DNA reads TGCGCCAGCAGCTTGGGAATCAGGGACACCGGGGAGCTGTTTTTT.